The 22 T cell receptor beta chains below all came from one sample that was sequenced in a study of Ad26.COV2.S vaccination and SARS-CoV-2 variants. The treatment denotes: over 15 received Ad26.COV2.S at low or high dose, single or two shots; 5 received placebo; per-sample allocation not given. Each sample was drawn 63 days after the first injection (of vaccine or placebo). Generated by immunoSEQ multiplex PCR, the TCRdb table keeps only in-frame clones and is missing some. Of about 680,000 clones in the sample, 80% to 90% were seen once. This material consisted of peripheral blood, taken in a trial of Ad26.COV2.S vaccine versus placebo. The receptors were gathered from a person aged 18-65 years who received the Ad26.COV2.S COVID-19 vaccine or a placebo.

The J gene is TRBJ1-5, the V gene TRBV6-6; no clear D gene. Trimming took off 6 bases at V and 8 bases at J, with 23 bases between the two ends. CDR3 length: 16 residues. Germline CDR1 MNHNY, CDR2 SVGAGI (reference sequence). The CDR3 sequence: CASSPYEGLDEEPQHF. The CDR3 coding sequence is TGTGCCAGCAGCCCCTATGAAGGGCTGGATGAGGAGCCCCAGCATTTT.

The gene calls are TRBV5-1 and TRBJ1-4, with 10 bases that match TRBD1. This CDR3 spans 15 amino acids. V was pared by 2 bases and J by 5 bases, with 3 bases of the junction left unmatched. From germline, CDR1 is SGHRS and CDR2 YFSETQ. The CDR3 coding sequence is TGCGCCAGCAGCTTCGGACAGGGGGACAATGAAAAACTGTTTTTT. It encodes CASSFGQGDNEKLFF.

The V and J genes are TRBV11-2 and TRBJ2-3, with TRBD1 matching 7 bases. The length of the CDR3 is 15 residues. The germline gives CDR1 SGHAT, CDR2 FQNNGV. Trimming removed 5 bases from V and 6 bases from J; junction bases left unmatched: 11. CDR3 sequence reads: CASSLTGTVLDTQYF. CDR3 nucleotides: TGTGCCAGCAGCCTTACCGGGACAGTGTTGGATACGCAGTATTTT. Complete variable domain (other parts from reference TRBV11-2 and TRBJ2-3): EAGVAQSPRYKIIEKRQSVAFWCNPISGHATLYWYQQILGQGPKLLIQFQNNGVVDDSQLPKDRFSAERLKGVDSTLKIQPAKLEDSAVYLCASSLTGTVLDTQYFGPGTRLTVL.

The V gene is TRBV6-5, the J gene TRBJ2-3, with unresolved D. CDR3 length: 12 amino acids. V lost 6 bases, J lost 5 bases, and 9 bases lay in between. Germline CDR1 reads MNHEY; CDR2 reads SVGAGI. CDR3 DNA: TGTGCCAGCAGGGCGGACGGAGATACGCAGTATTTT. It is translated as CASRADGDTQYF.

The CDR3 here is CSVKLAGGDNEQFF. The CDR3 bases are TGCAGCGTTAAACTAGCGGGAGGGGACAATGAGCAGTTCTTC. V is TRBV29-1 and J is TRBJ2-1, with TRBD2 matching 13 bases. The CDR3 is 14 amino acids. With 5 bases clipped from V and 5 bases from J, the junction kept 3 bases outside the gene matches. Germline V lookup: CDR1 SQVTM, CDR2 ANQGSEA.

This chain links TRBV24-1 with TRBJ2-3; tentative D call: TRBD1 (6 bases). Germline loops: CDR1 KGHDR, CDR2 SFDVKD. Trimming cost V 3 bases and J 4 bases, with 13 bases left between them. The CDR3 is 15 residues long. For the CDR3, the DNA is TGTGCCACCAGTGATCAACAGCAGGGGCCAGATACGCAGTATTTT. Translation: CATSDQQQGPDTQYF.

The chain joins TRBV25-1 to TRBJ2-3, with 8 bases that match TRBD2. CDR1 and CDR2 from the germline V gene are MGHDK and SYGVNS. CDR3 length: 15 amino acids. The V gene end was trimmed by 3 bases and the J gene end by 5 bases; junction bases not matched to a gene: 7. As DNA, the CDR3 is TGTGCCAGCAGTGACACGGGAGGGCCTCTAGATACGCAGTATTTT. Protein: CASSDTGGPLDTQYF.

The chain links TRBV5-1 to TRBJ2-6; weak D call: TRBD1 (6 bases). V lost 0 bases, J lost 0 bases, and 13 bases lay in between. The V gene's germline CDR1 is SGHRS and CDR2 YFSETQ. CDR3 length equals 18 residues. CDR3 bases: TGCGCCAGCAGCTTGGACCGTGTAGGGGGCTCTGGGGCCAACGTCCTGACTTTC. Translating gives CASSLDRVGGSGANVLTF.

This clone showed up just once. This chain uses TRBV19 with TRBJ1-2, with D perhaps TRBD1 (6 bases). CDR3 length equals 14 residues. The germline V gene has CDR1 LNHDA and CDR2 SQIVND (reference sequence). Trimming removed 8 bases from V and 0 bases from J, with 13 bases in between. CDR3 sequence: CASSGDQANYGYTF. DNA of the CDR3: TGTGCCAGTTCAGGGGACCAAGCTAACTATGGCTACACCTTC.

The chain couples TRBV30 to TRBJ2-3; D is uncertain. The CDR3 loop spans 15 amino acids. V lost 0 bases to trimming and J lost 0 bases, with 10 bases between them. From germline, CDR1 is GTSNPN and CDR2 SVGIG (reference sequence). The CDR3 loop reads CAWSVLPGSTDTQYF. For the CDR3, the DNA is TGTGCCTGGAGTGTACTACCCGGGAGCACAGATACGCAGTATTTT.

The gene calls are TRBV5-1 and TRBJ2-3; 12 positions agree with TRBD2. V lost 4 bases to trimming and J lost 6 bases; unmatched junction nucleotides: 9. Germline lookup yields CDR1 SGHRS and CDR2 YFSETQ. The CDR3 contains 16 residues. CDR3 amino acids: CASSPRLAGAGDTQYF. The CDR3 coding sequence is TGCGCCAGCAGCCCACGACTAGCGGGGGCAGGGGATACGCAGTATTTT.

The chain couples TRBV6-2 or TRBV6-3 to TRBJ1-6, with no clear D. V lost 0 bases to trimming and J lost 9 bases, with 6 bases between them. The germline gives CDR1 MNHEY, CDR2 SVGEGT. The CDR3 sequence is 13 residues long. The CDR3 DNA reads TGTGCCAGCAGTTACTCGATATCTTCACCCCTCCACTTT. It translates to CASSYSISSPLHF.

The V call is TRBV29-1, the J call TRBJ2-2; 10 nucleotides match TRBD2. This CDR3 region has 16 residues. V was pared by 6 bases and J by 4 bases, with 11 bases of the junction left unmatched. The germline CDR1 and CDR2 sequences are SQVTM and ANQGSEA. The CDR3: CSVTTSGYLATGELFF. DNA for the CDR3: TGCAGCGTAACGACTAGCGGGTATCTAGCCACCGGGGAGCTGTTTTTT.

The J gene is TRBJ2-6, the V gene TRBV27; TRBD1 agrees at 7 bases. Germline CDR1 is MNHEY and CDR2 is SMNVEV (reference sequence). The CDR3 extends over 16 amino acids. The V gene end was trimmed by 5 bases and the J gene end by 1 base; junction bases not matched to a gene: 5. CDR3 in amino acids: CASSPRTGSGANVLTF. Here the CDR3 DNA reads TGTGCCAGCAGTCCTAGGACAGGTTCTGGGGCCAACGTCCTGACTTTC.

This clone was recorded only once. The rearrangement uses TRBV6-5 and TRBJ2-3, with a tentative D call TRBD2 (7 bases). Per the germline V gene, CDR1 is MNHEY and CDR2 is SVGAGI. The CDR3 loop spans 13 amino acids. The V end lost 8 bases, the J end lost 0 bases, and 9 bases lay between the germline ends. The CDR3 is CASGGASTDTQYF. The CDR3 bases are TGTGCCAGCGGGGGGGCTAGCACAGATACGCAGTATTTT.

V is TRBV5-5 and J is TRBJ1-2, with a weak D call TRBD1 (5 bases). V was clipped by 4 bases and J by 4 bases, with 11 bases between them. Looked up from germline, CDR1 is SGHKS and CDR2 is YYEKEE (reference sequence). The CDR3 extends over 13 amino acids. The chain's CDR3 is CASSHRQSYGYTF. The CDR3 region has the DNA TGTGCCAGCAGCCACCGACAGAGCTATGGCTACACCTTC.

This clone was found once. CDR3 in amino acids: CASSLETRGLVNEQFF. The CDR3 coding sequence is TGCGCCAGCAGCTTGGAGACGCGGGGACTAGTGAATGAGCAGTTCTTC. V gene TRBV5-1 combines with J gene TRBJ2-1; 8 bases are shared with TRBD2. The CDR3 length is 16 residues. Germline V CDR1 and CDR2: SGHRS, YFSETQ. V was clipped by 0 bases and J by 7 bases; unmatched bases: 9.

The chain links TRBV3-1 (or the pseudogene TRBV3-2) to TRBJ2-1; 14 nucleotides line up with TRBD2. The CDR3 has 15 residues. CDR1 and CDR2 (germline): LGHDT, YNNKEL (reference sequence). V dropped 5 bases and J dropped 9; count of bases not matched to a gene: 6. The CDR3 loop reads CASSTRTSGGSEQFF. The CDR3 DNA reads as TGTGCCAGCAGCACCAGGACTAGCGGGGGGAGTGAGCAGTTCTTC.

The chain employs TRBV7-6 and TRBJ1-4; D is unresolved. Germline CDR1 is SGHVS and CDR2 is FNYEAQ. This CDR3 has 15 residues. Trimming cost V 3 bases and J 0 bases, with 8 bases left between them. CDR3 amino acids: CASSLGGPTNEKLFF. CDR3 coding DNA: TGTGCCAGCAGCTTGGGCGGTCCAACTAATGAAAAACTGTTTTTT.

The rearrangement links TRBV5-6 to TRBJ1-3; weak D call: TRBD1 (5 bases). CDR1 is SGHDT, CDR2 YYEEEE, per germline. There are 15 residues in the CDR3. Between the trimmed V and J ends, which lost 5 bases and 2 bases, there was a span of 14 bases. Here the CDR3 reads CASRPAGGTGNTIYF. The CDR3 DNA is TGTGCCAGCAGGCCCGCGGGGGGGACTGGAAACACCATATATTTT.

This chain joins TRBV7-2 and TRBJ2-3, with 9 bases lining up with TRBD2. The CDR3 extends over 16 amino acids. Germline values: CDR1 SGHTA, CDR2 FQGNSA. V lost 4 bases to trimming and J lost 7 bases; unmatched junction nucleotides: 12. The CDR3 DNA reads TGTGCCAGCAGCTCCCTAGCGGGGCTCTCTCTCTATACGCAGTATTTT. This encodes CASSSLAGLSLYTQYF.

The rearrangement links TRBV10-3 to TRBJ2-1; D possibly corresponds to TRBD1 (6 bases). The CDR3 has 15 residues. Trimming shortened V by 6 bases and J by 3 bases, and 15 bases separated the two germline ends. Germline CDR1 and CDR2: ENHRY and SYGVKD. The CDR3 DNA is TGTGCCATCAGGTCACAGGGTCCACTCTACAATGAGCAGTTCTTC. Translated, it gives CAIRSQGPLYNEQFF.